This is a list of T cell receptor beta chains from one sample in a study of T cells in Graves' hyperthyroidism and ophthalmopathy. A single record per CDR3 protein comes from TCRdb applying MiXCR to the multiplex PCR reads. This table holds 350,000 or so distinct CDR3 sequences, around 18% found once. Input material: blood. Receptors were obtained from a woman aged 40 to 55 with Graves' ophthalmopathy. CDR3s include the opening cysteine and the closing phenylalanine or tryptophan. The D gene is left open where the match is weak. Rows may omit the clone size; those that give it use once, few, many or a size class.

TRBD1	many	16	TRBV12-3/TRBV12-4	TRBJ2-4	CASSHLGQAAKNIQYF	TGTGCCAGCAGTCACCTCGGACAGGCAGCCAAAAACATTCAGTACTTC
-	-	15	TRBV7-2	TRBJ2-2	CASSLPPRNTGELFF	TGTGCCAGCAGCCTCCCCCCTAGGAACACCGGGGAGCTGTTTTTT
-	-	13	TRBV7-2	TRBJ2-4	CASSLMSRNIQYF	TGTGCCAGCAGCTTAATGTCGAGAAACATTCAGTACTTC
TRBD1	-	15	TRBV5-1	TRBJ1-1	CASSLTQGQNTEAFF	TGCGCCAGCAGCTTAACACAGGGGCAGAACACTGAAGCTTTCTTT
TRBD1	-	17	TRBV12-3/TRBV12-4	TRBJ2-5	CASSRHKGTGGGETQYF	TGTGCCAGCAGTCGACATAAGGGGACAGGGGGCGGTGAGACCCAGTACTTC
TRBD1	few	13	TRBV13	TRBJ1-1	CASSIGTDTEAFF	TGTGCCAGCAGCATCGGGACAGACACTGAAGCTTTCTTT
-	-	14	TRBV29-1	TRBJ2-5	CSVGRAGGGETQYF	TGCAGCGTGGGGAGGGCAGGGGGAGGAGAGACCCAGTACTTC
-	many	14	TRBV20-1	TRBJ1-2	CSARGGGTLYGYTF	TGCAGTGCTAGGGGAGGTGGGACACTCTATGGCTACACCTTC
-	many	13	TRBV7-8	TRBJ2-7	CASNPRTAYEQYF	TGTGCCAGCAACCCACGGACAGCCTACGAGCAGTACTTC
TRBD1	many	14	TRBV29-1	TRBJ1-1	CSVEEGAGRTEAFF	TGCAGCGTTGAGGAGGGGGCAGGGAGGACTGAAGCTTTCTTT
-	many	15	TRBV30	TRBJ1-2	CAWSLGRGGIFGYTF	TGTGCCTGGAGCCTCGGTCGTGGAGGGATTTTTGGCTACACCTTC
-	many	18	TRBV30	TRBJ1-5	CAWSAGGRPDYSNQPQHF	TGTGCCTGGAGTGCTGGGGGGCGCCCCGATTATAGCAATCAGCCCCAGCATTTT
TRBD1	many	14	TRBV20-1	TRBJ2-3	CSALGQVDTDTQYF	TGCAGTGCGTTGGGACAGGTAGACACAGATACGCAGTATTTT
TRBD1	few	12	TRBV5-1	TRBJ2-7	CASNSTGGEQSF	TGCGCCAGCAACTCGACAGGGGGCGAGCAGTCCTTC
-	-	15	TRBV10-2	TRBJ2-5	CASSGPSGLAETQYF	TGCGCCAGCAGTGGTCCCTCCGGGTTAGCAGAGACCCAGTACTTC
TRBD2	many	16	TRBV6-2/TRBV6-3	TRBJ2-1	CASSYSLAVYDNEQFF	TGTGCCAGCAGTTACTCCCTAGCGGTGTACGACAATGAGCAGTTCTTC
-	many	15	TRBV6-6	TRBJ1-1	CASSYPGGMNTEAFF	TGTGCCAGCAGCTACCCGGGGGGCATGAACACTGAAGCTTTCTTT
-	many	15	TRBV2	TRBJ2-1	CASSEASYLYNEQFF	TGTGCCAGCAGTGAAGCTAGCTACCTATACAATGAGCAGTTCTTC
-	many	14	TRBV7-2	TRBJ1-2	CASSQPWTAVGYTF	TGTGCCAGCAGCCAACCGTGGACGGCAGTAGGCTACACCTTC
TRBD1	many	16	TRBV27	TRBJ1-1	CAPSPGQGSIGAEAFF	TGTGCCCCGTCACCGGGACAGGGCTCTATCGGGGCTGAAGCTTTCTTT
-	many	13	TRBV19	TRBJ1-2	CATTGRVNYGYTF	TGTGCCACGACGGGCAGAGTTAACTATGGCTACACCTTC
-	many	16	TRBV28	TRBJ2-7	CASSAYGTFFSYEQYF	TGTGCCAGCAGTGCCTACGGGACATTCTTCTCCTACGAGCAGTACTTC
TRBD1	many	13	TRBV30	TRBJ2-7	CAWATGSPYEQYF	TGTGCCTGGGCGACAGGGAGCCCCTACGAGCAGTACTTC
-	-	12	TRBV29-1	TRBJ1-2	CSVGEGVDGYTF	TGCAGCGTTGGGGAGGGAGTGGATGGCTACACCTTC
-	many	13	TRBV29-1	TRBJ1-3	CSVVSPSRNTIYF	TGCAGCGTTGTTTCCCCTAGCCGAAACACCATATATTTT
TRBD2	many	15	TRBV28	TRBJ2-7	CASSPGLAGSREQYF	TGTGCCAGCAGCCCCGGACTAGCGGGGTCTCGAGAGCAGTACTTC
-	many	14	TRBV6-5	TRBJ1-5	CASSYGGEYQPQHF	TGTGCCAGCAGTTACGGCGGGGAATATCAGCCCCAGCATTTT
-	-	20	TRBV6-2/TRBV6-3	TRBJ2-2	CASRRPTSLKLDPYTGELFF	TGTGCCAGCAGACGCCCTACTAGTTTAAAGTTAGATCCGTACACCGGGGAGCTGTTTTTT
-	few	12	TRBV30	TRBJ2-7	CAWSSIGYEQYF	TGTGCCTGGAGCAGTATCGGTTACGAGCAGTACTTC
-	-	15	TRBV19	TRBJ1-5	CASSGGQTYNQPQHF	TGTGCCAGTAGTGGGGGACAAACCTACAATCAGCCCCAGCATTTT
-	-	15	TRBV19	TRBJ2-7	CASSIDQGMGYEQYF	TGTGCCAGTAGTATAGATCAGGGAATGGGCTACGAGCAGTACTTC
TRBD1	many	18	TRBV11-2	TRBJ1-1	CASSLEWGTGGVDTEAFF	TGTGCCAGCAGCTTAGAGTGGGGGACAGGGGGCGTCGACACTGAAGCTTTCTTT
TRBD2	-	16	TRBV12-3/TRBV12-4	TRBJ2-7	CASRMGLAGASYEQYF	TGTGCCAGCAGAATGGGACTAGCGGGAGCCTCCTACGAGCAGTACTTC
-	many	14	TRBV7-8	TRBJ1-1	CASSFAGGNTEAFF	TGTGCCAGCAGCTTTGCTGGTGGGAACACTGAAGCTTTCTTT